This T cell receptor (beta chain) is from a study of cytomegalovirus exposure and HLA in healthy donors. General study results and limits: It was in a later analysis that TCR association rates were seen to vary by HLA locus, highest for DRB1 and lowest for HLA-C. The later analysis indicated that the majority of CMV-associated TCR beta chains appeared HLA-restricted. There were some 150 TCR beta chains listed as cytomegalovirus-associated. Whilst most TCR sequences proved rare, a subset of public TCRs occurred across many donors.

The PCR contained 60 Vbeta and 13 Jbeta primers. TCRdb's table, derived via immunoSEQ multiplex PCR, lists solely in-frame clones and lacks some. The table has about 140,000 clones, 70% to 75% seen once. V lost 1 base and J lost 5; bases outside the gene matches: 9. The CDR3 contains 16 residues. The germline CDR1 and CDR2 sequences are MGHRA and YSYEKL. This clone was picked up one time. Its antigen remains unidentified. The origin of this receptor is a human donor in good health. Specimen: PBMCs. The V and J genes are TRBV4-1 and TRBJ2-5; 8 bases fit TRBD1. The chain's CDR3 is CASSQGGQVMGETQYF. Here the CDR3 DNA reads TGCGCCAGCAGCCAAGGGGGACAGGTAATGGGGGAGACCCAGTACTTC.